The sequence of this T cell receptor (beta chain) was determined in a study of blood T cell repertoires in COVID-19. Across the whole study: Spain, Italy and the United States supplied samples that represented acute and convalescent COVID-19. Sources were T cells, B-cell-depleted T cells, or PBMCs; the material itself was cDNA or gDNA.

Original handling: Estimation of nucleated cell counts was performed using reference gene primer amplification. Sequencing was performed with immunoSEQ multiplex PCR; in TCRdb, only in-frame clones are kept and a portion is missing. The D gene and trimming were derived from the DNA, and the V and J assignments and clone size from that table. The sample contains 150,000 to 200,000 clones, around four fifths of which appear only once. The CDR3 covers 16 residues. Germline V lookup: CDR1 LNHDA, CDR2 SQIVND (reference sequence). V lost 8 bases to trimming and J lost 6 bases; unmatched junction nucleotides: 10.

This clonotype was obtained from a woman in her twenties or thirties with acute or convalescent COVID-19. This rearrangement joins TRBV19 to TRBJ2-7; the match to TRBD2 covers 16 bases. The source material was peripheral blood. The CDR3 reads CASGHEGTSGRAEQYF. The CDR3 nucleotides are TGTGCCAGTGGTCATGAAGGGACTAGCGGGAGGGCCGAGCAGTACTTC.